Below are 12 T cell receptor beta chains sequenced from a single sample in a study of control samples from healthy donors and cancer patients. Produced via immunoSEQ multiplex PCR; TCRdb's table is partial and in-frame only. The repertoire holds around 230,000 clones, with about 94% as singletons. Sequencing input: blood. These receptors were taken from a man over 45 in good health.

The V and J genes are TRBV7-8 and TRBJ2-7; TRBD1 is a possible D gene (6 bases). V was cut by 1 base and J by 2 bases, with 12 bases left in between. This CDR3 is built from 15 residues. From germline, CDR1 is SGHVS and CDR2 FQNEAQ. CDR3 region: CASSLVDRSTYEQYV. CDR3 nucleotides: TGTGCCAGCAGCTTAGTCGACAGGTCCACCTACGAGCAGTACGTC.

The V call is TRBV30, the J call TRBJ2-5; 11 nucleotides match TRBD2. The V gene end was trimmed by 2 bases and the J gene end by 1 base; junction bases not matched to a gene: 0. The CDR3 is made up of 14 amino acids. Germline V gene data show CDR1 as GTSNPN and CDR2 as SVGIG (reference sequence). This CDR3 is CAWSLAGGQETQYF. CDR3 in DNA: TGTGCCTGGAGTCTAGCGGGGGGCCAAGAGACCCAGTACTTC.

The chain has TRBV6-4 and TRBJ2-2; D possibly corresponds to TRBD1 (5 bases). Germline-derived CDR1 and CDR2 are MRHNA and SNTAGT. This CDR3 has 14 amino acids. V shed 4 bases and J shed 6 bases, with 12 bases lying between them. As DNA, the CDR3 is TGTGCCAGCAGTGCATCCAGGGTCGCCGGGGAGCTGTTTTTT. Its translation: CASSASRVAGELFF.

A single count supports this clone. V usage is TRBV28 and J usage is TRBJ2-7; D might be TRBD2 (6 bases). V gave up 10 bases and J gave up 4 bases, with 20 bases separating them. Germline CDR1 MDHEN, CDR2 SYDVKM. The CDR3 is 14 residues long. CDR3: CATQGSFGGYEQYF. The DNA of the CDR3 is TGTGCCACCCAGGGTAGTTTCGGAGGGTACGAGCAGTACTTC.

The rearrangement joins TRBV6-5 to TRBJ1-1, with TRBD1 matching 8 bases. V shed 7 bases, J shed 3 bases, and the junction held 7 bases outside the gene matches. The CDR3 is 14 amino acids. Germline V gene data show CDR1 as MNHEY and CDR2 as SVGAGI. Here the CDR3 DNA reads TGTGCCAGCACCGGACAGGGTAGGGACACTGAAGCTTTCTTT. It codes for CASTGQGRDTEAFF.

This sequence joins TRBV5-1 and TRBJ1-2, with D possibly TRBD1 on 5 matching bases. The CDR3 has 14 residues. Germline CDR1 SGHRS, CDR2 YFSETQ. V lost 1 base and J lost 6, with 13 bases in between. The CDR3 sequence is CASSLTAGSNGYTF. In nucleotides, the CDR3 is TGCGCCAGCAGCTTGACAGCAGGGAGCAATGGCTACACCTTC.

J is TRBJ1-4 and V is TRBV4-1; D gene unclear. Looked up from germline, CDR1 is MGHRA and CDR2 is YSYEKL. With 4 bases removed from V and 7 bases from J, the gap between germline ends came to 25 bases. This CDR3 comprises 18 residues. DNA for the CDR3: TGCGCCAGCAGCCTACGCCTGAGGAGCTCCAATCCCGTTGAAAAACTGTTTTTT. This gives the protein CASSLRLRSSNPVEKLFF.

This CDR3 is CSAVTGGNTIYF. For the CDR3, the DNA is TGCAGCGCCGTTACAGGGGGGAACACCATATATTTT. The gene calls are TRBV29-1 and TRBJ1-3; 8 positions match TRBD1. The J segment lost 7 bases and the V segment lost 7 bases, leaving 6 bases of the junction unmatched. This CDR3 comprises 12 residues. Germline values: CDR1 SQVTM, CDR2 ANQGSEA.

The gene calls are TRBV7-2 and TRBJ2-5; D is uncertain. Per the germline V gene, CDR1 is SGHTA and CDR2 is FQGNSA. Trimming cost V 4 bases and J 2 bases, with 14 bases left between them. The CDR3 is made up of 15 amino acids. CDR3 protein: CASSYPRGPQETQYF. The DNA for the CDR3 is TGTGCCAGCAGCTACCCCCGAGGACCTCAAGAGACCCAGTACTTC.

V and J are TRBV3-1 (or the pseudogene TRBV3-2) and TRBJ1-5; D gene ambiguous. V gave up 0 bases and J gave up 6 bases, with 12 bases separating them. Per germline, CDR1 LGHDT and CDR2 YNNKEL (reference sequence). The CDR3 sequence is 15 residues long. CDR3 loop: CASSQDPGGLQPQHF. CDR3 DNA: TGTGCCAGCAGCCAAGACCCAGGTGGTCTTCAGCCCCAGCATTTT.

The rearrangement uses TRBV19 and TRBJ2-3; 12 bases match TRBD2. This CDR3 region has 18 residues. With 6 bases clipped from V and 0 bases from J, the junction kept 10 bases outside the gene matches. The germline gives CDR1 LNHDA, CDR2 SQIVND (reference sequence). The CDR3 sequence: CASSPTSGGMYSTDTQYF. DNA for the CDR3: TGTGCCAGTAGCCCCACTAGCGGGGGGATGTATAGCACAGATACGCAGTATTTT.

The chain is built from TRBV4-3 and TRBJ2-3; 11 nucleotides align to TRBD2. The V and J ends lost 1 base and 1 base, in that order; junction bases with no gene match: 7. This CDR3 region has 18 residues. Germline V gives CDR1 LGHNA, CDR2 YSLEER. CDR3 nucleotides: TGCGCCAGCAGCCAAGGCATTCAACTAGCGGGGGGCACAGATACGCAGTATTTT. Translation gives CASSQGIQLAGGTDTQYF.